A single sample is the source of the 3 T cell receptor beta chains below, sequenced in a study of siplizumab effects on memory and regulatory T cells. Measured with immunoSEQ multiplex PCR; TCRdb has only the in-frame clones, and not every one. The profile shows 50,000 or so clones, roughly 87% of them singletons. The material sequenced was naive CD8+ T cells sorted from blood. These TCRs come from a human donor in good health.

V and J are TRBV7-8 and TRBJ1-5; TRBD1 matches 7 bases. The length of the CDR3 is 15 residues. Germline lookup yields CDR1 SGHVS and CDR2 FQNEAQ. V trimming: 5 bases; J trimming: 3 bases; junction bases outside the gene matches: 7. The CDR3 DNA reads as TGTGCCAGCAGCGCGGACAGGCCTGACAATCAGCCCCAGCATTTT. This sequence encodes CASSADRPDNQPQHF.

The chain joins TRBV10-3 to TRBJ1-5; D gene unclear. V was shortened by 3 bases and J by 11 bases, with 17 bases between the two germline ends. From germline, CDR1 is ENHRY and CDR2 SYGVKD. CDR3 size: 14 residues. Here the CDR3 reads CAISEGSGVWAQHF. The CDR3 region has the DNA TGTGCCATCAGTGAAGGGTCTGGGGTTTGGGCCCAGCATTTT.

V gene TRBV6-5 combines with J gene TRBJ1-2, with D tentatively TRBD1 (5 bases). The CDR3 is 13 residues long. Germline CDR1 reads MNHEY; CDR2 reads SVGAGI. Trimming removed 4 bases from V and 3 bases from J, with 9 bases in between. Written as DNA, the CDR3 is TGTGCCAGCAGTTTTGGGGGGGACTATGGCTACACCTTC. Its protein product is CASSFGGDYGYTF.